The 18 T cell receptor beta chains below were found in one sample sequenced in a study of shared clonotypes between healthy human individuals. Cells designated naive CD8 were CD45RO-negative and were positively selected for CCR7, with terminally differentiated effector memory CD45RA+ cells excluded. Produced via immunoSEQ multiplex PCR; TCRdb's table is partial and in-frame only. The sample includes around 600,000 clones, approximately 95% seen only once; the top ten take about 0.11%. Sequencing was performed on naive CD8+ T cells sorted from blood. Receptor source: a woman aged 25 to 39 in good health.

The V gene is TRBV13, the J gene TRBJ2-3, with 9 bases identical to TRBD1. The trim removed 3 bases at V and 6 bases at J, leaving 4 bases unmatched. Germline V gene lookup returns CDR1 PRHDT and CDR2 FYEKMQ (reference sequence). The CDR3 spans 14 residues. For the CDR3, the DNA is TGTGCCAGCAGCTTCGGGACAGGGTCGGATACGCAGTATTTT. This encodes CASSFGTGSDTQYF.

V gene TRBV11-2 combines with J gene TRBJ2-3, with 7 nucleotides matching TRBD2. V was clipped by 1 base and J by 4 bases; unmatched bases: 5. The length of the CDR3 is 15 residues. Germline V gives CDR1 SGHAT, CDR2 FQNNGV. This CDR3 reads CASSLGDYLADTQYF. In DNA form, the CDR3 reads TGTGCCAGCAGCTTAGGGGACTATTTGGCAGATACGCAGTATTTT.

This clone was observed a few times. In the same sample, other DNA sequences code for this CDR3. The chain recombines TRBV11-2 with TRBJ2-7; weak D call: TRBD1 (5 bases). The CDR3 runs 13 residues. Germline values: CDR1 SGHAT, CDR2 FQNNGV. Trimming stripped 1 base from V and 3 bases from J, with 7 bases between. CDR3 in DNA: TGTGCCAGCAGCTTAGGGACAAGCTACGAGCAGTACTTC. This translates into CASSLGTSYEQYF.

This chain connects TRBV4-1 to TRBJ2-7; 8 bases match TRBD1. CDR1 MGHRA and CDR2 YSYEKL come from the germline V gene. The CDR3 sequence is 16 residues long. Trimming at V came to 4 bases and at J to 4 bases, leaving 12 bases not matched to a gene. The CDR3 DNA sequence: TGCGCCAGCAGCCTAGGGGGTGCAGGGGGCGTTTACGAGCAGTACTTC. It encodes CASSLGGAGGVYEQYF.

The J gene is TRBJ2-1, the V gene TRBV14, with D uncertain. The CDR3 consists of 16 residues. Germline V gene sequence: CDR1 SGHDN, CDR2 FVKESK. The germline V and J ends were trimmed by 1 base and 6 bases, with 16 bases remaining between them. CDR3 region: CASSQGIEAWSNEQFF. In DNA, the CDR3 is TGTGCCAGCAGCCAAGGCATCGAAGCGTGGAGCAATGAGCAGTTCTTC.

The chain recombines TRBV4-1 with TRBJ2-5; D is unresolved. V lost 1 base, J lost 2 bases, and 8 bases lay in between. This CDR3 spans 14 amino acids. CDR1 and CDR2 from the germline V gene are MGHRA and YSYEKL. CDR3 DNA: TGCGCCAGCAGCCAAGTTCCCCAGCAAGAGACCCAGTACTTC. It codes for CASSQVPQQETQYF.

This clone occurred once. J is TRBJ2-5 and V is TRBV5-1; 7 bases agree with TRBD2. This CDR3 region has 17 residues. Looked up from germline, CDR1 is SGHRS and CDR2 is YFSETQ. V dropped 5 bases and J dropped 4; count of bases not matched to a gene: 17. The CDR3 here is CASRESAGLNSGETQYF. The CDR3 coding sequence is TGCGCCAGCAGAGAGTCAGCGGGACTGAACTCTGGAGAGACCCAGTACTTC.

The chain has TRBV13 and TRBJ2-5; 9 nucleotides line up with TRBD1. The V gene end was trimmed by 0 bases and the J gene end by 11 bases; junction bases not matched to a gene: 10. The CDR3 is made up of 15 amino acids. Germline lookup yields CDR1 PRHDT and CDR2 FYEKMQ (reference sequence). This CDR3 is CASSLGQGALYEQYF. The CDR3 coding sequence is TGTGCCAGCAGCTTAGGACAGGGGGCTTTGTATGAGCAGTACTTC.

The genes are TRBV7-2 and TRBJ2-5, with D perhaps matching TRBD2 (5 bases). The better agreement between TRBJ2-7 and the DNA end casts doubt on the J call. Germline values: CDR1 SGHTA, CDR2 FQGNSA. The length of the CDR3 is 14 residues. The CDR3 DNA reads as TGTGCCAGCAGCGACCCCCGGGACTCCTACGAGCAGTACTTC. Its protein is CASSDPRDSYEQYF.

The chain uses TRBV19 and TRBJ2-3; no reliable D call. The CDR3 contains 13 residues. Germline loops: CDR1 LNHDA, CDR2 SQIVND (reference sequence). V lost 7 bases, J lost 4 bases, and 12 bases lay in between. The CDR3 nucleotides are TGTGCCAGTACGGAAGCGCAGGCAGATACGCAGTATTTT. Protein sequence: CASTEAQADTQYF.

This clone was observed a few times. This rearrangement joins TRBV16 to TRBJ2-1, with 9 bases lining up with TRBD2. Germline V lookup: CDR1 KGHSY, CDR2 FQNENV. There are 17 residues in the CDR3. V shed 0 bases and J 4 bases; nucleotides not matched to a gene: 7. The CDR3 DNA reads as TGTGCCAGCAGCCAATCTCAAGCTAGCGGGGATTACAATGAGCAGTTCTTC. Translation: CASSQSQASGDYNEQFF. Full variable domain (remainder filled in from reference TRBV16 and TRBJ2-1): GEEVAQTPKHLVRGEGQKAKLYCAPIKGHSYVFWYQQVLKNEFKFLISFQNENVFDETGMPKERFSAKCLPNSPCSLEIQATKLEDSAVYFCASSQSQASGDYNEQFFGPGTRLTVL.

V and J are TRBV28 and TRBJ2-1; the D call may be TRBD1 or TRBD2 (5 bases each). CDR1 and CDR2 from the germline V gene are MDHEN and SYDVKM. The CDR3 is 14 residues long. V lost 6 bases, J lost 4 bases, and 13 bases lay in between. DNA of the CDR3: TGTGCCAGCAGGCCTCCGGGGCCTTACAATGAGCAGTTCTTC. The encoded protein is CASRPPGPYNEQFF.

In this sample, this clone turned up once. The chain carries TRBV4-1 and TRBJ2-7; D ambiguous. The germline V gene encodes CDR1 MGHRA and CDR2 YSYEKL. Trimming cost V 1 base and J 6 bases, with 10 bases left between them. This CDR3 region has 13 residues. The CDR3 region is CASSQGLDGEQYF. Written as DNA, the CDR3 is TGCGCCAGCAGCCAAGGGCTAGATGGCGAGCAGTACTTC.

This chain connects TRBV6-5 to TRBJ2-7; maybe TRBD2 (5 bases). The V gene lost 5 bases and the J gene lost 0 bases, with 11 bases spanning the gap. The CDR3 consists of 14 residues. From germline, CDR1 is MNHEY and CDR2 SVGAGI. CDR3 sequence reads: CASSQDFSSYEQYF. The CDR3 DNA sequence: TGTGCCAGCAGTCAGGACTTTAGCTCCTACGAGCAGTACTTC.

The chain has TRBV10-1 and TRBJ2-7; 8 positions agree with TRBD2. Losses at the gene ends were 4 bases for V and 5 bases for J; bases not matched to a gene: 7. Germline V gene data show CDR1 as WNHNN and CDR2 as SYGVQD (reference sequence). This CDR3 is built from 14 residues. For the CDR3, the DNA is TGCGCCAGCAGTGTTGTCGGGAGGGAGGACGAGCAGTACTTC. It translates to CASSVVGREDEQYF.

To note about this clone: Additional DNA sequences in this sample encode the identical CDR3. The chain has TRBV28 and TRBJ2-1, with 10 bases matching TRBD2. The J segment lost 4 bases and the V segment lost 4 bases, leaving 1 base of the junction unmatched. The V gene's germline CDR1 is MDHEN and CDR2 SYDVKM. The CDR3 has 14 amino acids. Written as DNA, the CDR3 is TGTGCCAGCAGTTGGACTAGCGGATACAATGAGCAGTTCTTC. This encodes CASSWTSGYNEQFF.

V and J are TRBV13 and TRBJ1-2; TRBD1 aligns across 9 bases. Trimming cost V 2 bases and J 8 bases; bases outside gene matches: 12. The CDR3 length is 16 residues. Germline CDR1 is PRHDT and CDR2 is FYEKMQ (reference sequence). CDR3 bases: TGTGCCAGCAGCTTAACGGGGAGACAGGGGGATTCGGGCTACACCTTC. Its translation: CASSLTGRQGDSGYTF.

This rearrangement joins TRBV2 to TRBJ2-1, with D possibly matching TRBD1 (5 bases). Germline loops: CDR1 SNHLY, CDR2 FYNNEI. Trimming removed 4 bases from V and 6 bases from J, with 13 bases in between. The CDR3 is 14 amino acids. CDR3 residues: CASSVRLTGNEQFF. CDR3 DNA: TGTGCCAGCAGTGTTCGGTTAACAGGCAATGAGCAGTTCTTC.